Listed here are 16 T cell receptor beta chains from one sample, sequenced in a study of cytomegalovirus exposure and HLA in healthy donors. The repertoire was sequenced with immunoSEQ multiplex PCR; TCRdb's copy has only in-frame clones and lacks some. Among just over 20,000 clones listed, approximately 96% were seen once. The sequenced material came from PBMCs. These receptors originate from a man aged 30 to 45 in good health and CMV-seropositive.

The chain is built from TRBV5-4 and TRBJ2-7; 12 positions match TRBD2. Germline lookup yields CDR1 SGHNT and CDR2 YYREEE (reference sequence). The CDR3 sequence is 16 residues long. J lost 6 bases, V lost 0 bases, and 7 bases had no gene match. CDR3 DNA: TGTGCCAGCAGCTTGGGACTAGCGGGAGTTGTTCGCGAGCAGTACTTC. The encoded protein is CASSLGLAGVVREQYF.

The chain combines TRBV6-4 with TRBJ1-2, with 8 positions matching TRBD1. The CDR3 length is 15 residues. V trimming: 6 bases; J trimming: 4 bases; junction bases outside the gene matches: 10. CDR1 is MRHNA, CDR2 SNTAGT, per germline. The chain's CDR3 is CASRPGTGSGYGYTF. CDR3 nucleotides: TGTGCCAGCAGACCCGGGACAGGTTCGGGCTATGGCTACACCTTC.

This clone was detected once. V usage is TRBV29-1 and J usage is TRBJ2-2; 7 bases align to TRBD2. Germline values: CDR1 SQVTM, CDR2 ANQGSEA. The trim removed 5 bases at V and 5 bases at J, leaving 2 bases unmatched. The CDR3 totals 12 residues. CDR3 sequence reads: CSVSAGTGELFF. Written as DNA, the CDR3 is TGCAGCGTTTCAGCGGGGACCGGGGAGCTGTTTTTT.

J is TRBJ2-1 and V is TRBV28; TRBD2 agrees at 9 bases. Germline trimming cut 2 bases from V and 4 bases from J; bases unmatched to any gene: 6. Germline CDR1 is MDHEN and CDR2 is SYDVKM. This CDR3 has 16 residues. The CDR3 reads CASSLPVAGAYNEQFF. CDR3 nucleotides: TGTGCCAGCAGTTTACCGGTAGCGGGAGCGTACAATGAGCAGTTCTTC. Full variable domain (remainder filled in from reference TRBV28 and TRBJ2-1): DVKVTQSSRYLVKRTGEKVFLECVQDMDHENMFWYRQDPGLGLRLIYFSYDVKMKEKGDIPEGYSVSREKKERFSLILESASTNQTSMYLCASSLPVAGAYNEQFFGPGTRLTVL.

The rearrangement joins TRBV9 to TRBJ2-6; TRBD1 might be the D (6 bases). This CDR3 comprises 19 residues. Trimming took 3 bases from V and 2 from J, leaving 21 bases between them. The germline V gene has CDR1 SGDLS and CDR2 YYNGEE. The CDR3 loop reads CASSAPGHAVSPGANVLTF. For the CDR3, the DNA is TGTGCCAGCAGCGCACCGGGACATGCCGTATCCCCTGGGGCCAACGTCCTGACTTTC.

This rearrangement joins TRBV18 to TRBJ2-7, with TRBD1 as a possible D gene (6 bases). The CDR3 spans 15 residues. Germline V gene lookup returns CDR1 KGHSH and CDR2 LQKENI. V was clipped by 3 bases and J by 0 bases, with 12 bases between them. The CDR3 nucleotides read TGTGCCAGCTCACCGCCCGGACAGCCCTCCTACGAGCAGTACTTC. Translating it yields CASSPPGQPSYEQYF.

The rearrangement links TRBV6-5 to TRBJ1-4; maybe TRBD1 (6 bases). Germline V gene sequence: CDR1 MNHEY, CDR2 SVGAGI. The CDR3 is 16 amino acids. Trimming cost V 4 bases and J 4 bases, with 16 bases left between them. DNA of the CDR3: TGTGCCAGCAGTTTTCACAGGGAATTAGTTAATGAAAAACTGTTTTTT. It codes for CASSFHRELVNEKLFF.

J is TRBJ2-2 and V is TRBV19, with TRBD2 matching 7 bases. This CDR3 is built from 16 residues. With 8 bases clipped from V and 5 bases from J, the junction kept 14 bases outside the gene matches. Germline loops: CDR1 LNHDA, CDR2 SQIVND (reference sequence). The CDR3 sequence: CASVTLGGSGTGELFF. The CDR3 DNA sequence: TGTGCCAGTGTTACCCTTGGCGGGAGTGGTACCGGGGAGCTGTTTTTT.

The V and J genes are TRBV10-3 and TRBJ1-4; D perhaps matches TRBD1 (6 bases). Trimming left V 2 bases short and J 8 bases short, with 15 bases between. The CDR3 runs 15 residues. Germline V gene lookup returns CDR1 ENHRY and CDR2 SYGVKD. CDR3 loop: CAISEVRGREEKLFF. CDR3 sequence (DNA): TGTGCCATCAGTGAGGTCAGGGGAAGGGAGGAAAAACTGTTTTTT.

The CDR3 sequence: CAWELAGIEQFF. The CDR3 coding sequence is TGTGCCTGGGAACTAGCGGGCATTGAGCAGTTCTTC. The chain carries TRBV30 and TRBJ2-1; 9 nucleotides align to TRBD2. The junction had 5 bases not matched to a gene; V was cut back by 5 bases and J by 9 bases. The CDR3 contains 12 residues. The germline gives CDR1 GTSNPN, CDR2 SVGIG (reference sequence). Combining the CDR3 with reference TRBV30 and TRBJ2-1 gives the whole variable domain SQTIHQWPATLVQPVGSPLSLECTVEGTSNPNLYWYRQAAGRGLQLLFYSVGIGQISSEVPQNLSASRPQDRQFILSSKKLLLSDSGFYLCAWELAGIEQFFGPGTRLTVL.

J is TRBJ2-1 and V is TRBV14; 9 bases fit TRBD1. The V and J ends lost 4 bases and 5 bases, in that order; junction bases with no gene match: 9. This CDR3 contains 16 residues. Germline-derived CDR1 and CDR2 are SGHDN and FVKESK. The CDR3 is CASSRPGQGKNNEQFF. The CDR3 DNA reads TGTGCCAGCAGCCGCCCTGGACAGGGGAAAAACAATGAGCAGTTCTTC.

The V call is TRBV7-2, the J call TRBJ2-2; 7 bases agree with TRBD2. Unmatched junction bases numbered 6, after V lost 1 base and J lost 7 bases. This CDR3 has 15 residues. Germline V CDR1 and CDR2: SGHTA, FQGNSA. CDR3 nucleotide sequence: TGTGCCAGCAGCTTAGACCGGCGGGGGATCGGGGAGCTGTTTTTT. Its protein product is CASSLDRRGIGELFF.

V gene TRBV5-1 combines with J gene TRBJ1-2, with TRBD1 as a possible D gene (5 bases). This CDR3 is 15 amino acids long. CDR1 is SGHRS and CDR2 is YFSETQ in the germline V gene. Trimming stripped 0 bases from V and 4 bases from J, with 13 bases between. This CDR3 reads CASSLAGREAYGYTF. DNA of the CDR3: TGCGCCAGCAGCTTGGCGGGCAGGGAGGCCTATGGCTACACCTTC. Variable domain in full (rest from reference TRBV5-1 and TRBJ1-2): KAGVTQTPRYLIKTRGQQVTLSCSPISGHRSVSWYQQTPGQGLQFLFEYFSETQRNKGNFPGRFSGRQFSNSRSEMNVSTLELGDSALYLCASSLAGREAYGYTFGSGTRLTVV.

V and J are TRBV29-1 and TRBJ2-7; TRBD1 is a possible D gene (6 bases). The germline gives CDR1 SQVTM, CDR2 ANQGSEA. This CDR3 comprises 10 residues. Trimming cost V 6 bases and J 6 bases, with 9 bases left between them. CDR3 bases: TGCAGCGTCGTGGGGGCCGAGCAGTACTTC. Its protein is CSVVGAEQYF.

The sample holds one count of this clone. The V call is TRBV4-3, the J call TRBJ2-2, with D maybe TRBD1 (6 bases). V lost 3 bases to trimming and J lost 5 bases, with 16 bases between them. This CDR3 is 16 amino acids long. Germline V gene data show CDR1 as LGHNA and CDR2 as YSLEER. The CDR3 region is CASSQAGTTVTGELFF. CDR3 in DNA: TGCGCCAGCAGCCAGGCCGGGACAACCGTTACCGGGGAGCTGTTTTTT.

V usage is TRBV15 and J usage is TRBJ2-1, with 9 bases identical to TRBD2. The CDR3 length is 15 residues. V trimming: 5 bases; J trimming: 3 bases; junction bases outside the gene matches: 5. In germline, CDR1 is LNHNV, CDR2 YYDKDF (reference sequence). The CDR3, as DNA: TGTGCCACCAGCTCTTCTAGCGGGAACTACAATGAGCAGTTCTTC. Protein sequence: CATSSSSGNYNEQFF.